This is a list of T cell receptor beta chains from one sample in a study of PD-L1 blockade in urothelial cancer. Here immunoSEQ multiplex PCR was the method, and the copy in TCRdb shows in-frame clones only, minus some. The repertoire includes some 32,000 clones, about 79% of them detected once, and roughly 29% sits in the top ten. Here the sequenced sample was PBMCs, taken around atezolizumab (anti-PD-L1) treatment. These receptors originate from a man in his sixties with urothelial cancer. Both conserved end residues are part of each CDR3. A D gene is named only where the DNA matches it firmly. Rows may omit the clone size; those that give it use once, few, many or a size class.

j_gene,d_gene,abundance,v_gene,CDR3nt,CDR3aa
TRBJ2-7,NA,once,TRBV5-1,TGCGCCAGCGGCCAAGGAGGGGGCAGTTACGAGCAGTACTTC,CASGQGGGSYEQYF
TRBJ2-3,TRBD2,NA,TRBV4-1,TGCGCCAGCAGCCAAGATCTTGGACTAGCGGGAGGAAAACACCAGCGTGCTACGCAGTATTTT,CASSQDLGLAGGKHQRATQYF
TRBJ1-2,NA,few,TRBV9,TGTGCCAGCAGCTCAAAGGGGAGGGGCAGCATCTTCTATGGCTACACCTTC,CASSSKGRGSIFYGYTF
TRBJ1-2,NA,NA,TRBV6-5,TGTGCCAGCAGGCGAAGGGGGAGCGTCGACTATGGCTACACCTTC,CASRRRGSVDYGYTF
TRBJ1-6,NA,few,TRBV30,TGTGCCTGGAGTGGGGCCCGGCTCGACTATAATTCACCCCTCCACTTT,CAWSGARLDYNSPLHF
TRBJ2-7,TRBD2,NA,TRBV18,TGTGCCAGCTCACCACCGAGCATAGCGGGAGTCGCCGAGCAGTACTTC,CASSPPSIAGVAEQYF
TRBJ2-4,NA,NA,TRBV7-9,TGTGCCAGCAGCCCCGCGAACATTCAGTACTTC,CASSPANIQYF
TRBJ2-6,NA,NA,TRBV7-9,TGTGCCAGCAGCTTAATGAGGGGGGGTGCTGGGGCCAACGTCCTGACTTTC,CASSLMRGGAGANVLTF
TRBJ1-1,NA,NA,TRBV5-1,TGCGCCAGCAGCTTGACTAACAGGGCTGAAGCTTTCTTT,CASSLTNRAEAFF
TRBJ2-7,TRBD1,NA,TRBV5-8,TGTGCCAGCAGCTTGGGCCAGGGGGCGCGGGAGCAGTACTTC,CASSLGQGAREQYF
TRBJ2-7,NA,NA,TRBV2,TGTGCCAGCAGTCCCCCCGGGAGTAGGTTCGTCGGGAACGAGCAGTACTTC,CASSPPGSRFVGNEQYF
TRBJ2-2,NA,NA,TRBV18,TGTGCCAGCTCACCGTCTAGCCGCACCGGGGAGCTGTTTTTT,CASSPSSRTGELFF
TRBJ1-2,NA,NA,TRBV2,TGTGCCAGCAATGCAGGGCCACAGGGTGGCTACACCTTC,CASNAGPQGGYTF
TRBJ1-1,NA,NA,TRBV13,TGTGCCAGCAGCCACTCAACTGAAGCTTTCTTT,CASSHSTEAFF
TRBJ2-1,TRBD2,NA,TRBV19,TGTGCCAGTAGTATACGGCGGGGGGAAAACTACAATGAGCAGTTCTTC,CASSIRRGENYNEQFF
TRBJ1-2,NA,NA,TRBV6-1,TGTGCCACCGCGATTCCCGGCTATGGCTACACCTTC,CATAIPGYGYTF
TRBJ1-1,NA,NA,TRBV19,TGTGCCAGTAGCACCGAGGACACGCAAGCTTTCTTT,CASSTEDTQAFF
TRBJ1-1,NA,NA,TRBV7-2,TGTGCCAGCAGCTTAGGCAGGAACACTGAAGCTTTCTTT,CASSLGRNTEAFF
TRBJ2-3,NA,NA,TRBV6-1,TGTGCCAGCAGGGGAGGGGGGTTGGAAAATACGCAGTATTTT,CASRGGGLENTQYF
TRBJ1-5,NA,NA,TRBV5-1,TGCGCCAGCAGCACAACAGGGCAAGATCAGCCCCAGCATTTT,CASSTTGQDQPQHF
TRBJ1-1,TRBD1,NA,TRBV11-3,TGTGCCAGCAGCTTACTGGGACAGGGCACTGAAGCTTTCTTT,CASSLLGQGTEAFF
TRBJ2-7,TRBD1,few,TRBV19,TGTGCCAGTAAAATAACCGGGACAGGGCTTTACGAGCAGTACTTC,CASKITGTGLYEQYF
TRBJ2-2,NA,NA,TRBV2,TGTGCCAGCAGTGAAGGCCCGCCGGGAGTACTTGGTATCGGGGAGCTGTTTTTT,CASSEGPPGVLGIGELFF
TRBJ1-4,TRBD1,NA,TRBV5-1,TGCGCCAGCAGCTTACAGGGGGCAGATGAAAAACTGTTTTTT,CASSLQGADEKLFF
TRBJ1-2,TRBD1,NA,TRBV6-5,TGTGCCAGCAGTACCTTGACAGGGATTCTTGGCTACACCTTC,CASSTLTGILGYTF
TRBJ1-1,NA,NA,TRBV5-6,TGTGCCAGCAGCTTGTTAGGGGAACAGGGAACCCCTTCATTT,CASSLLGEQGTPSF
TRBJ1-4,TRBD1,NA,TRBV19,TGTGCCAGTAGTATACAGGGGACAGGGAAGAATGAAAAACTGTTTTTT,CASSIQGTGKNEKLFF
TRBJ1-5,NA,few,TRBV7-2,TGTGCCAGCAGCGAAAAGGGCAGGGCTCAGCCCCAGCATTTT,CASSEKGRAQPQHF
TRBJ1-1,NA,NA,TRBV7-2,TGTGCCAGCAGCCCCTCTGGCGGGAGACACACTGAAGCTTTCTTT,CASSPSGGRHTEAFF
TRBJ2-1,TRBD2,NA,TRBV2,TGTGCCAGCAGTGAAGGGCCCCTAGCGGGCCTCAATGAGCAGTTCTTC,CASSEGPLAGLNEQFF
TRBJ1-1,TRBD1,NA,TRBV29-1,TGCAGCGTTGACCTTGACAGGGGCACTGAAGCTTTCTTT,CSVDLDRGTEAFF
TRBJ2-7,NA,NA,TRBV7-6,TGTGCCAGCACCACCGCAACCGGCTACGAGCAGTACTTC,CASTTATGYEQYF
TRBJ1-2,TRBD1,NA,TRBV12-5,TGTGCTAGTGGTCGGGACAGGGGGCTTGGCTACACCTTC,CASGRDRGLGYTF
TRBJ1-4,NA,NA,TRBV6-5,TGTGCCAGCAGAGCGGGGACGGGAGATAATGAAAAACTGTTTTTT,CASRAGTGDNEKLFF
TRBJ2-7,NA,NA,TRBV30,TGTGCCTGGAGGCCACAGCTCCTCTACGAGCAGTACTTC,CAWRPQLLYEQYF
TRBJ2-5,TRBD1,once,TRBV9,TGTGCCAGCAGCGCAGACGGACAGGGGGTAGAAGAGACCCAGTACTTC,CASSADGQGVEETQYF
TRBJ2-1,TRBD2,NA,TRBV7-2,TGTGCCAGCAGCTTTGGGGGGGACGGTGAGCAGTTCTTC,CASSFGGDGEQFF
TRBJ2-7,TRBD1,NA,TRBV10-3,TGTGCCATCAGCGGACAGGGACTCGGGTACGAGCAGTACTTC,CAISGQGLGYEQYF
TRBJ2-7,NA,once,TRBV5-1,TGCGCCAGCAGCTCAAGTCAGGGCGTACAAAGCTCCTACGAGCAGTACTTC,CASSSSQGVQSSYEQYF
TRBJ1-5,NA,NA,TRBV5-5,TGTGCCAGCAGCTTGGATGGCGGGGCCCCTCGGCGCAATCAGCCCCAGCATTTT,CASSLDGGAPRRNQPQHF
TRBJ2-1,TRBD1,NA,TRBV6-5,TGTGCCAGCAGCTCGGGACAGGGGAGACCTAATGAGCAGTTCTTC,CASSSGQGRPNEQFF
TRBJ2-7,NA,NA,TRBV16,TGTGCCAGCAGCCAATCGTCATACGAGCAGTACTTC,CASSQSSYEQYF
TRBJ2-3,TRBD1,NA,TRBV11-1,TGTGCCAGCAGCCTGTCGGTTCCGACAGGGTGGTCTCCAGATACGCAGTATTTT,CASSLSVPTGWSPDTQYF
TRBJ2-7,TRBD2,once,TRBV7-9,TGTGCCAGCAGCTTAGCCGAGCGGGAGGGCGAAAACTTC,CASSLAEREGENF
TRBJ1-5,TRBD1,NA,TRBV10-3,TGTGCCATCTCGGACAGGGTCAATCAGCCCCAGCATTTT,CAISDRVNQPQHF
TRBJ1-2,TRBD1,NA,TRBV6-5,TGTGCCAGCAGTCCCTGGACAGGGGGCCACGGTGGCTACACCTTC,CASSPWTGGHGGYTF
TRBJ2-3,TRBD2,once,TRBV5-1,TGCGCCAGCACGGAGGGGACTACTAGCACAGATACGCAGTATTTT,CASTEGTTSTDTQYF
TRBJ2-5,TRBD2,NA,TRBV5-1,TGCGCCAGCAGCCCGGGACTAGCGAGGTCAGAGACCCAGTACTTC,CASSPGLARSETQYF
TRBJ2-2,TRBD2,NA,TRBV5-4,TGTGCCAGCAGCACAGAGCGGGGGTCGGCCGGGGAGCTGTTTTTT,CASSTERGSAGELFF
TRBJ2-3,TRBD2,NA,TRBV19,TGTGCCAGTAGTATAATGACTAGCGATACGCAGTATTTT,CASSIMTSDTQYF
TRBJ1-4,NA,NA,TRBV30,TGTGCCTGGTCACACAGGGATGAAAAACTGTTTTTT,CAWSHRDEKLFF
TRBJ1-5,NA,NA,TRBV6-1,TGTGCCAGCAGTGAGGAGGGCGGTCAGCCCCAGCATTTT,CASSEEGGQPQHF
TRBJ1-4,NA,NA,TRBV6-6,TGTGCCAGCAGTTCCCCAGGCCCACGGGGAAAACTGTTTTTT,CASSSPGPRGKLFF
TRBJ2-3,TRBD2,NA,TRBV5-1,TGCGCCAGCAGCTTCATAGCGGGAGGGCGAACAGATACGCAGTATTTT,CASSFIAGGRTDTQYF
TRBJ2-5,TRBD2,NA,TRBV7-9,TGTGCCAGCAGTCCCGCTGCGGGAGGACAAGAGACCCAGTACTTC,CASSPAAGGQETQYF
TRBJ2-3,NA,NA,TRBV6-4,TGTGCCAGCAGTGATCAGTTGACTAGCACAGATACGCAGTATTTT,CASSDQLTSTDTQYF
TRBJ1-1,NA,NA,TRBV25-1,TGTGCCAGCAGTCACATGTCGGGGAACACTGAAGCTTTCTTT,CASSHMSGNTEAFF